This T cell receptor (beta chain) was sequenced during a study of cytomegalovirus exposure and HLA in healthy donors. General study findings and limits: Analyzed later, most CMV-associated TCR beta chains appeared HLA-restricted. Later examination showed HLA-associated TCR beta chains had greater clonal expansion than equally common others.

Germline CDR1 is LNHDA and CDR2 is SQIVND (reference sequence). Between the trimmed V and J ends, which lost 4 bases and 14 bases, there was a span of 15 bases. This CDR3 has 13 amino acids. Worth noting for this clone: Its antigen remains unknown.

60 Vbeta and 13 Jbeta primers were used in PCR. Repertoires were generated with immunoSEQ multiplex PCR, while TCRdb's copy carries only in-frame clones and drops some. The repertoire has about 160,000 clones, approximately 85% of them found once; the top ten carry roughly 2.2%. This chain connects TRBV19 to TRBJ1-6; D is unclear. The sequenced sample consisted of PBMCs. The sequence was collected from a man between 18 and 29 years old in good health and CMV-seropositive. CDR3 DNA sequence: TGTGCCAGTAGTACTGGACGGGGTTCGACCCTCCACTTT. This gives the protein CASSTGRGSTLHF.